This TCR beta chain originates from a study of control samples from healthy donors and cancer patients. The CDR3 loop spans 14 amino acids. Germline CDR1 reads SGHNT; CDR2 reads YENEEA. Trimming pared 5 bases from V and 5 bases from J, leaving 16 bases between. The assay was immunoSEQ multiplex PCR, and TCRdb's table has in-frame clones only and misses some. The sample has some 120,000 clones; 85% to 95% are singletons. The sequence derives from a man aged 18-30 years in good health. The V gene is TRBV11-3, the J gene TRBJ2-7; D is undetermined. Specimen: blood. The CDR3, as DNA: TGTGCCAGCAGCCCAGGACCAGATCGGGACGAGCAGTACTTC. It translates to CASSPGPDRDEQYF.